These 25 T cell receptor beta chains originate from one sample sequenced in a study of cytomegalovirus exposure and HLA in healthy donors. PCR used 60 Vbeta primers and 13 Jbeta primers. Libraries were prepared by immunoSEQ multiplex PCR; TCRdb keeps only in-frame clonotypes and omits some of them. The sample yields around 170,000 clones, around 85% seen once. The source material was PBMCs. The receptors stem from a man aged 50 to 59 in good health and CMV-seropositive.

The chain couples TRBV27 to TRBJ2-1; TRBD2 is a possible D gene (6 bases). Per germline, CDR1 MNHEY and CDR2 SMNVEV (reference sequence). CDR3 length: 15 residues. The V end was cut by 5 bases, the J end by 3 bases, with 14 bases between. In DNA form, the CDR3 reads TGTGCCAGCAGTGCCACTAGCCCCCTCTACAATGAGCAGTTCTTC. It codes for CASSATSPLYNEQFF.

The V and J genes are TRBV7-2 and TRBJ2-1, with D perhaps TRBD2 (5 bases). Deletions cut 5 bases from V and 15 bases from J, with 17 bases between. Germline CDR1 reads SGHTA; CDR2 reads FQGNSA. The CDR3 is 12 residues long. CDR3 nucleotide sequence: TGTGCCAGCAGCCTCGGACTGTCTCTGGGGTTCTTC. Protein product: CASSLGLSLGFF.

The CDR3 nucleotides read TGTGCCAGCAGTAGACAGCTCGGCGAGCAGTACTTC. This codes for CASSRQLGEQYF. The rearrangement joins TRBV28 to TRBJ2-7, with TRBD1 as a possible D gene (5 bases). V gave up 5 bases and J gave up 6 bases, with 11 bases separating them. CDR1 MDHEN and CDR2 SYDVKM come from the germline V gene. This CDR3 contains 12 residues.

This chain joins TRBV18 and TRBJ2-1; TRBD2 aligns across 8 bases. Germline assignment: CDR1 KGHSH and CDR2 LQKENI. The CDR3 covers 17 residues. V lost 2 bases and J lost 4; bases outside the gene matches: 10. CDR3 region: CASSPVSSSGIYNEQFF. The DNA of the CDR3 is TGTGCCAGCTCACCAGTTTCTAGTAGCGGGATATACAATGAGCAGTTCTTC.

This rearrangement joins TRBV4-2 to TRBJ2-5, with 10 bases fitting TRBD2. This CDR3 region has 16 residues. Per germline, CDR1 LGHNA and CDR2 YNFKEQ. Losses at the gene ends were 0 bases for V and 2 bases for J; bases not matched to a gene: 3. CDR3 sequence reads: CASSQEASGGQETQYF. CDR3 nucleotide sequence: TGTGCCAGCAGCCAAGAGGCTAGCGGGGGACAAGAGACCCAGTACTTC.

The V and J genes are TRBV9 and TRBJ2-1; the match to TRBD2 covers 15 bases. This CDR3 has 17 amino acids. The trim removed 6 bases at V and 7 bases at J, leaving 11 bases unmatched. Germline loops: CDR1 SGDLS, CDR2 YYNGEE. In DNA, the CDR3 is TGTGCCAGCACCTCCGGACTAGCGGGGGGGCCCTGGAATGAGCAGTTCTTC. Its protein is CASTSGLAGGPWNEQFF. Filled out from reference TRBV9 and TRBJ2-1, the complete variable domain reads DSGVTQTPKHLITATGQRVTLRCSPRSGDLSVYWYQQSLDQGLQFLIQYYNGEERAKGNILERFSAQQFPDLHSELNLSSLELGDSALYFCASTSGLAGGPWNEQFFGPGTRLTVL.

The chain is built from TRBV5-1 and TRBJ1-1; maybe TRBD1 (5 bases). V lost 0 bases to trimming and J lost 6 bases, with 15 bases between them. In germline, CDR1 is SGHRS, CDR2 YFSETQ. This CDR3 region has 15 residues. The CDR3 is CASSLGGTEDAEAFF. CDR3 coding DNA: TGCGCCAGCAGCTTGGGCGGGACCGAGGACGCTGAAGCTTTCTTT.

V is TRBV30 and J is TRBJ2-2; D unresolved. V was clipped by 3 bases and J by 1 base, with 12 bases between them. CDR3 length equals 15 residues. Germline V gene lookup returns CDR1 GTSNPN and CDR2 SVGIG (reference sequence). DNA for the CDR3: TGTGCCTGGAGGTCCCCTCCGGGGAACACCGGGGAGCTGTTTTTT. Protein: CAWRSPPGNTGELFF.

This chain uses TRBV27 with TRBJ1-5; D unresolved. The CDR3 runs 17 residues. V gave up 6 bases and J gave up 4 bases, with 22 bases separating them. The V gene's germline CDR1 is MNHEY and CDR2 SMNVEV (reference sequence). The DNA for the CDR3 is TGTGCCAGCAGACCTACTGTACCACGGGAGATAAATCAGCCCCAGCATTTT. It translates to CASRPTVPREINQPQHF.

This chain links TRBV5-5 with TRBJ2-6; D not certain. From germline, CDR1 is SGHKS and CDR2 YYEKEE (reference sequence). This CDR3 has 15 residues. The ends were cut back, 2 bases at V and 0 bases at J, with 6 bases in the middle. The CDR3 coding sequence is TGTGCCAGCAGCTTCCTCAGCTCTGGGGCCAACGTCCTGACTTTC. Translated, it gives CASSFLSSGANVLTF.

J is TRBJ2-1 and V is TRBV5-6; no reliable D call. The germline V and J ends were trimmed by 2 bases and 5 bases, with 14 bases remaining between them. The CDR3 is made up of 15 amino acids. Germline-derived CDR1 and CDR2 are SGHDT and YYEEEE. The DNA of the CDR3 is TGTGCCAGCAGCTTTAACATTGCGGTTCACAATGAGCAGTTCTTC. It yields the protein CASSFNIAVHNEQFF.

This clone was seen more than once but under ten times. The chain employs TRBV7-9 and TRBJ1-1; possible D gene TRBD1, 5 bases. This CDR3 is 15 amino acids long. The ends were cut back, 5 bases at V and 3 bases at J, with 16 bases in the middle. Germline V lookup: CDR1 SEHNR, CDR2 FQNEAQ (reference sequence). The CDR3 nucleotides are TGTGCCAGCAGCCTTTTGTCCGGGGGGGACACTGAAGCTTTCTTT. Its translation is CASSLLSGGDTEAFF.

The chain has TRBV13 and TRBJ1-6, with a weak D call TRBD1 (6 bases). V lost 3 bases and J 7 bases, leaving 10 bases between the germline ends. The CDR3 covers 14 residues. The germline CDR1 and CDR2 sequences are PRHDT and FYEKMQ (reference sequence). CDR3 DNA sequence: TGTGCCAGCAGCTTGGGCAGGGGCAATTCACCCCTCCACTTT. Encoded protein: CASSLGRGNSPLHF. Supplemented by reference TRBV13 and TRBJ1-6, the full variable domain reads AAGVIQSPRHLIKEKRETATLKCYPIPRHDTVYWYQQGPGQDPQFLISFYEKMQSDKGSIPDRFSAQQFSDYHSELNMSSLELGDSALYFCASSLGRGNSPLHFGNGTRLTVT.

The V call is TRBV9, the J call TRBJ2-1; D may be TRBD1 (6 bases). This CDR3 has 15 amino acids. The germline V and J ends were trimmed by 4 bases and 3 bases, with 14 bases remaining between them. Germline V gives CDR1 SGDLS, CDR2 YYNGEE. DNA of the CDR3: TGTGCCAGCAGCTTTAGGGGGAATGACTACAATGAGCAGTTCTTC. It encodes CASSFRGNDYNEQFF.

The rearrangement joins TRBV5-1 to TRBJ1-1; TRBD1 matches at 8 bases. The CDR3 is made up of 14 amino acids. The germline CDR1 and CDR2 sequences are SGHRS and YFSETQ. V gave up 0 bases and J gave up 7 bases; unmatched junction bases: 5. CDR3 sequence reads: CASSLEQGAYEAFF. The CDR3 DNA is TGCGCCAGCAGCTTGGAGCAGGGGGCTTATGAAGCTTTCTTT.

The chain employs TRBV7-8 and TRBJ2-2; TRBD1 agrees at 8 bases. J was trimmed by 0 bases and V by 3 bases; bases with no gene match: 3. CDR1 and CDR2 from the germline V gene are SGHVS and FQNEAQ. There are 16 residues in the CDR3. CDR3 amino acids: CASSFGQGTNTGELFF. The CDR3 coding sequence is TGTGCCAGCAGCTTCGGACAGGGAACGAACACCGGGGAGCTGTTTTTT.

The chain is built from TRBV4-3 and TRBJ2-7, with 8 bases identical to TRBD2. Germline CDR1 and CDR2: LGHNA and YSLEER. The ends lost 1 base at V and 4 bases at J; junction bases unmatched: 9. The CDR3 has 16 amino acids. The CDR3 sequence: CASSQGVSGKVYEQYF. The CDR3 coding sequence is TGCGCCAGCAGCCAAGGGGTTAGCGGGAAGGTTTACGAGCAGTACTTC.

This clone was detected only a few times. The chain carries TRBV11-2 and TRBJ1-6, with no clear D. CDR1 SGHAT and CDR2 FQNNGV come from the germline V gene. The CDR3 is 15 residues long. Trimming removed 3 bases at V and 8 bases at J, with 14 bases between. The CDR3 loop is CASSLAGATHSPLHF. The CDR3 coding sequence is TGTGCCAGCAGCTTGGCGGGCGCCACCCATTCACCCCTCCACTTT.

The V gene is TRBV18, the J gene TRBJ1-2; D may be TRBD1 (6 bases). This CDR3 has 14 amino acids. Germline V CDR1 and CDR2: KGHSH, LQKENI. Deletions cut 3 bases from V and 7 bases from J, with 15 bases between. The CDR3 loop reads CASSPLQGLSGYTF. The CDR3, as DNA: TGTGCCAGCTCACCGCTACAGGGCCTCTCTGGCTACACCTTC.

The CDR3 loop reads CASSIRDRGEPQHF. The DNA for the CDR3 is TGTGCCAGTAGTATAAGGGACAGGGGAGAGCCCCAGCATTTT. The chain is built from TRBV19 and TRBJ1-5; TRBD1 aligns across 10 bases. CDR1 is LNHDA and CDR2 is SQIVND in the germline V gene (reference sequence). The CDR3 sequence is 14 residues long. The J segment lost 8 bases and the V segment lost 2 bases, leaving 3 bases of the junction unmatched.

V and J are TRBV7-2 and TRBJ2-5, with 9 nucleotides matching TRBD2. Germline values: CDR1 SGHTA, CDR2 FQGNSA. CDR3 length: 15 amino acids. The ends lost 2 bases at V and 5 bases at J; junction bases unmatched: 6. For the CDR3, the DNA is TGTGCCAGCAGCTTAAGTAGCGGGAGTGCGGAGACCCAGTACTTC. As protein: CASSLSSGSAETQYF.

The chain employs TRBV4-1 and TRBJ2-7; 10 bases line up with TRBD1. Germline V lookup: CDR1 MGHRA, CDR2 YSYEKL. V was pared by 1 base and J by 5 bases, with 8 bases of the junction left unmatched. The CDR3 totals 16 residues. For the CDR3, the DNA is TGCGCCAGCAGCCAAGGACCGGGACAGGGGAGGAACGAGCAGTACTTC. It is translated as CASSQGPGQGRNEQYF.

This clone has a single count. This chain links TRBV20-1 with TRBJ1-4; perhaps TRBD1 as D (5 bases). Germline V lookup: CDR1 DFQATT, CDR2 SNEGSKA (reference sequence). The V gene lost 3 bases and the J gene lost 6 bases, with 5 bases spanning the gap. CDR3 length equals 11 residues. The CDR3 DNA sequence: TGCAGTGCTAGGACAGATGAAAAACTGTTTTTT. It codes for CSARTDEKLFF.

This rearrangement joins TRBV9 to TRBJ1-6; D unresolved. V was shortened by 1 base and J by 5 bases, with 7 bases between the two germline ends. Germline V gene data show CDR1 as SGDLS and CDR2 as YYNGEE. The CDR3 covers 14 residues. CDR3 sequence reads: CASSVTVHNSPLHF. In nucleotides, the CDR3 is TGTGCCAGCAGCGTAACGGTACATAATTCACCCCTCCACTTT.

CDR3 nucleotide sequence: TGTGCCATCAGTGAGTCCGGTAATCAGCCCCAGCATTTT. This translates into CAISESGNQPQHF. The gene calls are TRBV10-3 and TRBJ1-5, with D hard to call. The CDR3 is made up of 13 amino acids. Germline values: CDR1 ENHRY, CDR2 SYGVKD. The V gene lost 0 bases and the J gene lost 4 bases, with 4 bases spanning the gap.